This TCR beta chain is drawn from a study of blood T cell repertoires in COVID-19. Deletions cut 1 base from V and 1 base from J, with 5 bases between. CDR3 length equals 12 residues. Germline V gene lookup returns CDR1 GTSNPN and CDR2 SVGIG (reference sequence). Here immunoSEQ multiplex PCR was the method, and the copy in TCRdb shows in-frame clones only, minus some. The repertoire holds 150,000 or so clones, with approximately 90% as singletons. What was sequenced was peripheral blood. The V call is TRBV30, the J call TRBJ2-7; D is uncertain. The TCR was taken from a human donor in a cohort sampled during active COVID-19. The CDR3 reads CAWSAGSYEQYF. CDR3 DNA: TGTGCCTGGAGTGCCGGTTCCTACGAGCAGTACTTC.